This TCR beta chain was captured by sequencing in a study of CD8 T cells in Susac syndrome. The authors sequenced TCR beta from blood CD8+ and CD4+ T cells. The healthy controls were matched to patients by age and sex. Negative isolation was applied to CD8+ and CD4+ T cells, and FACS enrichment was applied to TEMRA cells. Random hexamers were used to reverse transcribe 0.5 to 1 ug of RNA. TCRdb fed the immunoSEQ multiplex PCR reads into MiXCR, producing one record per CDR3 protein. Of some 190,000 distinct CDR3 sequences in the sample, about 95% were seen once. V gave up 2 bases and J gave up 1 base, with 11 bases separating them. In germline, CDR1 is LGHDT, CDR2 YNNKEL (reference sequence). The CDR3 spans 15 residues.

The sequenced sample consisted of CD4+ T cells from PBMCs. The clonotype was recovered from a human donor in good health. The chain is built from TRBV3-1 and TRBJ1-1; D uncertain. CDR3 DNA: TGTGCCAGCAGCCAAAGCGCACGGCAGAACACTGAAGCTTTCTTT. Amino acids: CASSQSARQNTEAFF.